This TCR beta chain was sequenced during a study of blood T cell repertoires in COVID-19. Study-wide context: The United States, Italy and Spain were the sources of the acute and convalescent COVID-19 samples. The analysed material was cDNA or gDNA that came from T cells, B-cell-depleted T cells, or PBMCs.

Original analysis: Cell counts per sample came from amplifying reference gene primers. Sequencing was performed with immunoSEQ multiplex PCR; in TCRdb, only in-frame clones are kept and a portion is missing. V and J calls and clone size come straight from that table; D and trimming were deduced from the DNA. The table records fewer than 200,000 clones, about four fifths of them present only once. V trimming: 1 base; J trimming: 0 bases; junction bases outside the gene matches: 3. CDR1 and CDR2 (germline): SGHTA, FQGNSA. This CDR3 contains 16 residues. This clone was counted only a few times. Other DNA sequences within the sample encode an identical CDR3.

This rearrangement joins TRBV7-2 to TRBJ1-3; 7 nucleotides line up with TRBD1. This TCR came from a man between 65 and 85 years old with active or convalescent COVID-19. Input material: peripheral blood. CDR3: CASSLERTGSGNTIYF. The CDR3 nucleotides are TGTGCCAGCAGCTTAGAGCGGACAGGCTCTGGAAACACCATATATTTT.